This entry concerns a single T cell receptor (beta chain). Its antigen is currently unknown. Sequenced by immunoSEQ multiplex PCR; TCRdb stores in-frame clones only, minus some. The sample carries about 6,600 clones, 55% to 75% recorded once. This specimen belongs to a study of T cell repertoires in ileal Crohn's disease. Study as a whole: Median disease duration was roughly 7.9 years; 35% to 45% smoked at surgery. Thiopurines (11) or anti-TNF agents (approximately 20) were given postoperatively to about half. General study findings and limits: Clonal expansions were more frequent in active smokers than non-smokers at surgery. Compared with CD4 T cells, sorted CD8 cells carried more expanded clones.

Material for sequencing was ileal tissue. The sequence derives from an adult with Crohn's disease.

CDR3 in amino acids: CASVSLTGELFF. The CDR3 nucleotides read TGTGCCAGCGTTAGCCTGACCGGGGAGCTGTTTTTT. The chain recombines TRBV27 with TRBJ2-2; D call uncertain. The CDR3 has 12 amino acids. CDR1 is MNHEY and CDR2 is SMNVEV in the germline V gene (reference sequence). V lost 8 bases, J lost 5 bases, and 9 bases lay in between.